This T cell receptor (beta chain) was observed in a study of T cells after posttransplantation cyclophosphamide. The repertoire was sequenced with immunoSEQ multiplex PCR; TCRdb's copy has only in-frame clones and lacks some. The sample has 66,000 or so clones, around 95% seen once. This clone was recorded only once. Its matching antigen is unknown. Other DNA sequences in the same sample also yield this CDR3. On the day of bone marrow donation, the related graft donor provided peripheral blood. Points from the study as a whole: After PTCy, TRB diversity resembled that of CNI/methotrexate controls. Later post-transplant blood repertoires were often dominated by donor CD8+ memory clones. Blood and skin or GI T cell repertoires showed limited TRB overlap.

Germline CDR1 and CDR2: MNHNS and SASEGT. CDR3 length equals 12 residues. The germline V and J ends were trimmed by 0 bases and 4 bases, with 2 bases remaining between them. This TCR derives from a woman aged 25 to 39 in good health and a related stem cell transplant donor. The sample consisted of PBMCs. The rearrangement links TRBV6-1 to TRBJ2-3; D unclear. CDR3: CASSEAADTQYF. CDR3 sequence (DNA): TGTGCCAGCAGTGAAGCGGCAGATACGCAGTATTTT.